These 25 T cell receptor beta chains came from one sample sequenced in a study of breast tumors, draining lymph nodes, adjacent tissues. TCRdb passed the multiplex PCR reads through MiXCR, listing each CDR3 protein once. This sample has about 24,000 distinct CDR3 sequences, with around 68% found just once. The sample consisted of tumor-adjacent breast tissue. These receptors all stem from a female donor with breast cancer. Some clones in this sample may be carry-over from other donors' samples.

This clonotype rates as medium-sized (0.01 to 0.1%). V gene TRBV2 combines with J gene TRBJ1-2; D remains ambiguous. V lost 3 bases, J lost 4 bases, and 9 bases lay in between. Germline CDR1 is SNHLY and CDR2 is FYNNEI. The CDR3 loop spans 13 amino acids. The CDR3, as DNA: TGTGCCAGCAGTGATGAGGGAGGCTATGGCTACACCTTC. Protein: CASSDEGGYGYTF.

This clonotype has a count of ten or more. This chain uses TRBV6-2 or TRBV6-3 with TRBJ2-1, with a weak D call TRBD2 (5 bases). CDR1 is MNHEY and CDR2 is SVGEGT in the germline V gene. Deletions cut 5 bases from V and 12 bases from J, with 14 bases between. The CDR3 is 12 amino acids. The CDR3 nucleotides read TGTGCCAGCAGTCCGGCCGATGAGGGGCAGTTCTTC. This sequence encodes CASSPADEGQFF.

V is TRBV6-1 and J is TRBJ1-6, with D perhaps TRBD1 (5 bases). This CDR3 is built from 16 residues. Trimming left V 1 base short and J 7 bases short, with 14 bases between. Germline V gene data show CDR1 as MNHNS and CDR2 as SASEGT. The CDR3 DNA is TGTGCCAGCAGTGAAGTGGTCAGGGATAAGAATTCACCCCTCCACTTT. Amino acid sequence: CASSEVVRDKNSPLHF.

The chain carries TRBV4-2 and TRBJ2-7, with D possibly called TRBD1 or TRBD2 (5 bases each). The CDR3 loop spans 17 amino acids. Per germline, CDR1 LGHNA and CDR2 YNFKEQ. V lost 2 bases, J lost 1 base, and 18 bases lay in between. This chain's CDR3 is CASSQPRTGTASYEQYF. In DNA form, the CDR3 reads TGTGCCAGCAGCCAACCAAGAACCGGGACCGCGTCCTACGAGCAGTACTTC.

This clonotype was picked up many times. The chain links TRBV7-9 to TRBJ2-3; D is unclear. Germline-derived CDR1 and CDR2 are SEHNR and FQNEAQ (reference sequence). V lost 5 bases and J 5 bases, leaving 8 bases between the germline ends. The CDR3 contains 12 residues. CDR3 residues: CASSPLGDTQYF. CDR3 coding DNA: TGTGCCAGCAGCCCCCTAGGAGATACGCAGTATTTT. Full variable domain (missing parts from reference TRBV7-9 and TRBJ2-3): DTGVSQNPRHKITKRGQNVTFRCDPISEHNRLYWYRQTLGQGPEFLTYFQNEAQLEKSRLLSDRFSAERPKGSFSTLEIQRTEQGDSAMYLCASSPLGDTQYFGPGTRLTVL.

This clonotype has ten or more counts. The rearrangement links TRBV4-1 to TRBJ2-4, with 11 bases fitting TRBD2. The J segment lost 15 bases and the V segment lost 3 bases, leaving 16 bases of the junction unmatched. The CDR3 is 16 residues long. CDR1 is MGHRA and CDR2 is YSYEKL in the germline V gene. CDR3 DNA sequence: TGCGCCAGCAGCCAGGGGAGTACCGGGACTAGCGGATACCGGTACTTC. Translating gives CASSQGSTGTSGYRYF.

Many counts were recorded for this clonotype. The V gene is TRBV11-2, the J gene TRBJ2-3; D is uncertain. Trimming stripped 2 bases from V and 2 bases from J, with 17 bases between. Germline-derived CDR1 and CDR2 are SGHAT and FQNNGV. The CDR3 totals 17 residues. The CDR3 reads CASSLLGQVASTDTQYF. The CDR3, as DNA: TGTGCCAGCAGCTTATTAGGGCAGGTCGCGTCCACAGATACGCAGTATTTT.

The table lists this clonotype with a few counts. The chain uses TRBV2 and TRBJ2-7; TRBD1 matches 7 bases. V was pared by 7 bases and J by 2 bases, with 8 bases of the junction left unmatched. The length of the CDR3 is 14 residues. Germline values: CDR1 SNHLY, CDR2 FYNNEI. CDR3 coding DNA: TGTGCCAGCATCAAGATGGGGACAGCCTACGAGCAGTACTTC. Amino acid sequence: CASIKMGTAYEQYF. Looking up the rest from reference TRBV2 and TRBJ2-7 gives the full variable domain: EPEVTQTPSHQVTQMGQEVILRCVPISNHLYFYWYRQILGQKVEFLVSFYNNEISEKSEIFDDQFSVERPDGSNFTLKIRSTKLEDSAMYFCASIKMGTAYEQYFGPGTRLTVT.

This clonotype is medium-sized by share. V and J are TRBV4-1 and TRBJ2-1; TRBD2 agrees at 14 bases. Per germline, CDR1 MGHRA and CDR2 YSYEKL. This CDR3 contains 14 residues. J gave up 8 bases and V 5 bases, and 2 bases lay outside the gene matches. This chain's CDR3 is CASSGTSGRYEQFF. The DNA for the CDR3 is TGCGCCAGCAGCGGGACTAGCGGGAGATATGAGCAGTTCTTC.

The V and J genes are TRBV30 and TRBJ1-1, with D uncertain. V dropped 3 bases and J dropped 3 bases, with 11 bases sitting between them. Germline loops: CDR1 GTSNPN, CDR2 SVGIG (reference sequence). The CDR3 totals 13 residues. The DNA of the CDR3 is TGTGCCTGGAGCCTACAGCGGCACACTGAAGCTTTCTTT. Encoded protein: CAWSLQRHTEAFF.

V is TRBV3-1 and J is TRBJ2-7; TRBD2 matches 13 bases. J lost 3 bases, V lost 3 bases, and 8 bases had no gene match. In germline, CDR1 is LGHDT, CDR2 YNNKEL (reference sequence). The CDR3 runs to 17 residues. The CDR3 here is CASSQGLAGFPSYEQYF. CDR3 DNA: TGTGCCAGCAGCCAGGGACTAGCGGGATTCCCCAGCTACGAGCAGTACTTC.

The V gene is TRBV15, the J gene TRBJ2-3, with a tentative D call TRBD1 (5 bases). The CDR3 is 16 amino acids. Looked up from germline, CDR1 is LNHNV and CDR2 is YYDKDF (reference sequence). Trimming stripped 0 bases from V and 2 bases from J, with 12 bases between. The CDR3: CATSRDGAGNTDTQYF. CDR3 sequence (DNA): TGTGCCACCAGCAGAGATGGGGCAGGAAACACAGATACGCAGTATTTT. Full variable domain (missing parts from reference TRBV15 and TRBJ2-3): DAMVIQNPRYQVTQFGKPVTLSCSQTLNHNVMYWYQQKSSQAPKLLFHYYDKDFNNEADTPDNFQSRRPNTSFCFLDIRSPGLGDTAMYLCATSRDGAGNTDTQYFGPGTRLTVL.

In its sample, this clonotype was seen many times. V gene TRBV5-8 combines with J gene TRBJ2-3; D is possibly TRBD2 (5 bases). Germline values: CDR1 SGHTS, CDR2 YDEGEE. The CDR3 runs to 14 residues. Deletions cut 1 base from V and 4 bases from J, with 10 bases between. This chain's CDR3 is CASSLIHGADTQYF. The CDR3 bases are TGTGCCAGCAGCTTGATTCACGGGGCAGATACGCAGTATTTT.

This clonotype was seen repeatedly, ten times or more. The chain couples TRBV7-2 to TRBJ2-3; TRBD2 matches at 11 bases. Losses at the gene ends were 4 bases for V and 2 bases for J; bases not matched to a gene: 5. Germline lookup yields CDR1 SGHTA and CDR2 FQGNSA. The CDR3 loop spans 16 amino acids. The CDR3 DNA follows: TGTGCCAGCAGCTCCCGACTAGCGGGGCTCACAGATACGCAGTATTTT. Translating gives CASSSRLAGLTDTQYF.

This CDR3 is CATSDRKIGQETQYF. The CDR3 bases are TGTGCCACCAGTGATCGGAAAATAGGGCAAGAGACCCAGTACTTC. V gene TRBV24-1 combines with J gene TRBJ2-5; no reliable D call. V lost 3 bases and J 2 bases, leaving 12 bases between the germline ends. This CDR3 has 15 residues. Germline V gene data show CDR1 as KGHDR and CDR2 as SFDVKD.

This clonotype appeared once. The rearrangement joins TRBV5-4 to TRBJ1-2, with a weak D call TRBD1 (6 bases). This CDR3 is built from 15 residues. V was pared by 5 bases and J by 5 bases, with 19 bases between. Germline V gene data show CDR1 as SGHNT and CDR2 as YYREEE (reference sequence). The CDR3 DNA follows: TGTGCCAGCAGTTCAACCGGGACACAAAAATATGGCTACACCTTC. This encodes CASSSTGTQKYGYTF.

The chain joins TRBV29-1 to TRBJ2-1; D may be TRBD2 (5 bases). V was cut by 7 bases and J by 1 base, with 11 bases left in between. This CDR3 contains 13 residues. The germline V gene has CDR1 SQVTM and CDR2 ANQGSEA. The CDR3 nucleotides are TGCAGCGGACTACCGGGATCCTACAATGAGCAGTTCTTC. It codes for CSGLPGSYNEQFF.

The chain carries TRBV6-6 and TRBJ1-5; no clear D gene. V lost 6 bases, J lost 6 bases, and 6 bases lay in between. This CDR3 is built from 11 residues. Germline V gene data show CDR1 as MNHNY and CDR2 as SVGAGI (reference sequence). The CDR3 sequence: CASSPGQPQHF. The DNA for the CDR3 is TGTGCCAGCAGCCCCGGTCAGCCCCAGCATTTT.

The gene calls are TRBV5-6 and TRBJ2-1, with TRBD2 identical over 7 bases. V lost 4 bases, J lost 4 bases, and 8 bases stayed unmatched. The CDR3 contains 15 residues. CDR1 is SGHDT, CDR2 YYEEEE, per germline. For the CDR3, the DNA is TGTGCCAGCAGCCATGGGCTAGCGGTATACAATGAGCAGTTCTTC. It encodes CASSHGLAVYNEQFF.

The chain employs TRBV24-1 and TRBJ2-6; no reliable D call. The CDR3 consists of 16 residues. Germline V gene sequence: CDR1 KGHDR, CDR2 SFDVKD. Trimming took off 4 bases at V and 4 bases at J, with 13 bases between the two ends. CDR3 DNA: TGTGCCACCAGTGACCCCGGACGTCGCGGGGCCAACGTCCTGACTTTC. This sequence encodes CATSDPGRRGANVLTF.

This clonotype has only one observation. The chain links TRBV19 to TRBJ2-1; D possibly matches TRBD1 or TRBD2 (5 bases each). Germline V gene data show CDR1 as LNHDA and CDR2 as SQIVND (reference sequence). The V end lost 3 bases, the J end lost 7 bases, and 16 bases lay between the germline ends. The CDR3 has 15 amino acids. Written as DNA, the CDR3 is TGTGCCAGTAGTATGCAACAGGTAACGGGAAATGAGCAGTTCTTC. Translation: CASSMQQVTGNEQFF. The full variable domain, completed using reference TRBV19 and TRBJ2-1, is DGGITQSPKYLFRKEGQNVTLSCEQNLNHDAMYWYRQDPGQGLRLIYYSQIVNDFQKGDIAEGYSVSREKKESFPLTVTSAQKNPTAFYLCASSMQQVTGNEQFFGPGTRLTVL.

The rearrangement uses TRBV7-6 and TRBJ2-7; possibly TRBD2 for D (6 bases). Per germline, CDR1 SGHVS and CDR2 FNYEAQ. The V and J ends lost 5 bases and 3 bases respectively, with 11 bases between them. The CDR3 is made up of 13 amino acids. The CDR3 protein is CASSPRTNYEQYF. CDR3 sequence (DNA): TGTGCCAGCAGCCCCAGGACTAACTACGAGCAGTACTTC. Filled out from reference TRBV7-6 and TRBJ2-7, the complete variable domain reads GAGVSQSPRYKVTKRGQDVALRCDPISGHVSLYWYRQALGQGPEFLTYFNYEAQQDKSGLPNDRFSAERPEGSISTLTIQRTEQRDSAMYRCASSPRTNYEQYFGPGTRLTVT.

The chain is built from TRBV19 and TRBJ2-3; D is possibly TRBD2 (5 bases). With 7 bases removed from V and 3 bases from J, the gap between germline ends came to 11 bases. Looked up from germline, CDR1 is LNHDA and CDR2 is SQIVND (reference sequence). The CDR3 covers 13 residues. The CDR3 reads CASTRARTDTQYF. The CDR3 DNA reads TGTGCCAGTACGAGGGCCCGAACAGATACGCAGTATTTT.

The chain recombines TRBV28 with TRBJ1-2; TRBD1 matches 9 bases. This CDR3 is built from 13 residues. Germline V gene lookup returns CDR1 MDHEN and CDR2 SYDVKM. Trimming at V came to 3 bases and at J to 14 bases, leaving 10 bases not matched to a gene. CDR3 bases: TGTGCCAGCAGTTTGGAGATGGACAGGGGCGAAACCTTC. It encodes CASSLEMDRGETF.

The chain joins TRBV5-1 to TRBJ2-3; TRBD2 agrees at 10 bases. Germline V gene lookup returns CDR1 SGHRS and CDR2 YFSETQ. V was pared by 4 bases and J by 5 bases, with 10 bases of the junction left unmatched. CDR3 length: 16 residues. CDR3 sequence: CASSIPAGGPKDTQYF. The CDR3 DNA is TGCGCCAGCAGCATCCCAGCGGGAGGGCCAAAAGATACGCAGTATTTT.